What follows are 24 T cell receptor beta chains derived from one specimen sequenced in a study of control samples from healthy donors and cancer patients. Using immunoSEQ multiplex PCR, the repertoire was profiled, and TCRdb retains in-frame clones only, with some absent. The table lists 150,000 to 200,000 clones, approximately 95% of them singletons. What was sequenced was blood. These receptors all come from a man younger than 30 in good health.

CDR3 in DNA: TGTGCCAGCTCACCCGGGACAGGGGGCGACGAGACCCAGTACTTC. Protein product: CASSPGTGGDETQYF. The J gene is TRBJ2-5, the V gene TRBV18; 12 positions agree with TRBD1. Germline V lookup: CDR1 KGHSH, CDR2 LQKENI. J lost 5 bases, V lost 3 bases, and 4 bases had no gene match. The CDR3 is made up of 15 amino acids.

This clone came up a few times. V usage is TRBV5-1 and J usage is TRBJ2-7; tentatively, D is TRBD1 (6 bases). The ends were cut back, 0 bases at V and 1 base at J, with 11 bases in the middle. The CDR3 contains 15 residues. CDR1 is SGHRS and CDR2 is YFSETQ in the germline V gene. This chain's CDR3 is CASSLEGEKSYEQYF. As DNA, the CDR3 is TGCGCCAGCAGCTTGGAGGGGGAGAAATCCTACGAGCAGTACTTC. The full variable domain, its missing parts supplied by reference TRBV5-1 and TRBJ2-7, is KAGVTQTPRYLIKTRGQQVTLSCSPISGHRSVSWYQQTPGQGLQFLFEYFSETQRNKGNFPGRFSGRQFSNSRSEMNVSTLELGDSALYLCASSLEGEKSYEQYFGPGTRLTVT.

The chain links TRBV11-2 to TRBJ2-7, with TRBD1 identical over 7 bases. Losses at the gene ends were 3 bases for V and 2 bases for J; bases not matched to a gene: 4. Germline-derived CDR1 and CDR2 are SGHAT and FQNNGV. This CDR3 spans 14 amino acids. CDR3 coding DNA: TGTGCCAGCAGCTTCTACGGGACAGCCTACGAGCAGTACTTC. Residues: CASSFYGTAYEQYF. Full variable domain (missing parts from reference TRBV11-2 and TRBJ2-7): EAGVAQSPRYKIIEKRQSVAFWCNPISGHATLYWYQQILGQGPKLLIQFQNNGVVDDSQLPKDRFSAERLKGVDSTLKIQPAKLEDSAVYLCASSFYGTAYEQYFGPGTRLTVT.

This clone was recorded once. This chain uses TRBV19 with TRBJ2-6; D call uncertain. CDR1 and CDR2 from the germline V gene are LNHDA and SQIVND (reference sequence). Trimming removed 1 base at V and 4 bases at J, with 8 bases between. CDR3 length equals 15 residues. The CDR3 DNA reads TGTGCCAGTAGTATAGTTGCTGCGGGGGCCAACGTCCTGACTTTC. Amino acids: CASSIVAAGANVLTF.

V gene TRBV30 combines with J gene TRBJ1-4, with 10 bases identical to TRBD1. The CDR3 extends over 13 amino acids. Germline CDR1 and CDR2: GTSNPN and SVGIG (reference sequence). V lost 4 bases to trimming and J lost 7 bases; unmatched junction nucleotides: 3. The DNA of the CDR3 is TGTGCCTGGACTGGACAGGGGGGTGAAAAACTGTTTTTT. This encodes CAWTGQGGEKLFF.

The V call is TRBV5-1, the J call TRBJ2-3, with 7 positions matching TRBD1. The CDR3 sequence is 15 residues long. The germline gives CDR1 SGHRS, CDR2 YFSETQ. V was clipped by 0 bases and J by 2 bases; unmatched bases: 3. The CDR3 spells CASSLVQGVTDTQYF. In DNA form, the CDR3 reads TGCGCCAGCAGCTTGGTGCAGGGGGTCACAGATACGCAGTATTTT.

This clone has a single count. The genes are TRBV5-6 and TRBJ2-7; 7 bases match TRBD1. This CDR3 is 16 amino acids long. Per the germline V gene, CDR1 is SGHDT and CDR2 is YYEEEE. After removal of 4 bases from V and 2 bases from J, the junction contained 12 bases not matched to a gene. The CDR3 region is CASSLKRGPPPYEQYF. CDR3 sequence (DNA): TGTGCCAGCAGCCTAAAAAGGGGGCCCCCCCCCTACGAGCAGTACTTC.

This clone was counted only a few times. J is TRBJ2-3 and V is TRBV9; the D is unclear. Per the germline V gene, CDR1 is SGDLS and CDR2 is YYNGEE. There are 14 residues in the CDR3. The V and J ends lost 4 bases and 2 bases respectively, with 11 bases between them. CDR3 sequence reads: CASSRSAATDTQYF. The CDR3 DNA sequence: TGTGCCAGCAGCCGATCGGCGGCCACAGATACGCAGTATTTT.

V and J are TRBV5-1 and TRBJ2-7; tentative D call: TRBD2 (5 bases). Germline CDR1 is SGHRS and CDR2 is YFSETQ. The CDR3 sequence is 13 residues long. V lost 0 bases and J 6 bases, leaving 10 bases between the germline ends. This chain's CDR3 is CASSLGGGSEQYF. The DNA of the CDR3 is TGCGCCAGCAGCTTGGGAGGCGGGTCCGAGCAGTACTTC.

The chain links TRBV14 to TRBJ2-3; D unclear. Germline CDR1 SGHDN, CDR2 FVKESK. This CDR3 is 14 amino acids long. The V gene lost 4 bases and the J gene lost 0 bases, with 8 bases spanning the gap. The CDR3 bases are TGTGCCAGCAGCCCCAGATTTAGCACAGATACGCAGTATTTT. Encoded protein: CASSPRFSTDTQYF. Filled out from reference TRBV14 and TRBJ2-3, the complete variable domain reads EAGVTQFPSHSVIEKGQTVTLRCDPISGHDNLYWYRRVMGKEIKFLLHFVKESKQDESGMPNNRFLAERTGGTYSTLKVQPAELEDSGVYFCASSPRFSTDTQYFGPGTRLTVL.

The chain uses TRBV5-1 and TRBJ2-3; no definite D call. The CDR3 contains 13 residues. The V gene's germline CDR1 is SGHRS and CDR2 YFSETQ. V was trimmed by 4 bases and J by 2 bases, leaving 8 bases between them. CDR3 nucleotide sequence: TGCGCCAGCAGCCTAAAGAACACAGATACGCAGTATTTT. Protein product: CASSLKNTDTQYF.

The V call is TRBV12-5, the J call TRBJ1-5; D may be TRBD1 (5 bases). V lost 1 base and J lost 4, with 11 bases in between. This CDR3 spans 15 amino acids. Germline values: CDR1 LGHNT, CDR2 FRNRAP. In DNA, the CDR3 is TGTGCTAGTGGTTTGGGTTATGGGGCGAATCAGCCCCAGCATTTT. Its translation: CASGLGYGANQPQHF. The variable domain in full, completed from reference TRBV12-5 and TRBJ1-5, reads DARVTQTPRHKVTEMGQEVTMRCQPILGHNTVFWYRQTMMQGLELLAYFRNRAPLDDSGMPKDRFSAEMPDATLATLKIQPSEPRDSAVYFCASGLGYGANQPQHFGDGTRLSIL.

The V and J genes are TRBV10-3 and TRBJ1-3, with unresolved D. V was clipped by 6 bases and J by 4 bases, with 13 bases between them. The CDR3 runs to 14 residues. The germline CDR1 and CDR2 sequences are ENHRY and SYGVKD. As DNA, the CDR3 is TGTGCCATCAGGCCGACACAAGGCGGAAACACCATATATTTT. This encodes CAIRPTQGGNTIYF.

This chain connects TRBV24-1 to TRBJ2-2; D gene ambiguous. The CDR3 is 18 amino acids. Germline CDR1 reads KGHDR; CDR2 reads SFDVKD. Trimming left V 4 bases short and J 2 bases short, with 19 bases between. The CDR3 loop is CATSDTYRTQLNTGELFF. The CDR3 bases are TGTGCCACCAGTGACACATACCGAACCCAATTAAACACCGGGGAGCTGTTTTTT.

The V and J genes are TRBV6-5 and TRBJ1-2, with D uncertain. The CDR3 is made up of 10 amino acids. Germline CDR1 and CDR2: MNHEY and SVGAGI. Deletions cut 8 bases from V and 8 bases from J, with 9 bases between. The CDR3 coding sequence is TGTGCCAGCGGACTGCAAGGCTACACCTTC. Protein: CASGLQGYTF.

The rearrangement links TRBV6-6 to TRBJ1-1, with 7 bases identical to TRBD1. V was pared by 5 bases and J by 3 bases, with 9 bases of the junction left unmatched. The germline gives CDR1 MNHNY, CDR2 SVGAGI (reference sequence). The CDR3 spans 15 residues. CDR3 sequence reads: CASSTAGGLDTEAFF. As DNA, the CDR3 is TGTGCCAGCAGTACCGCAGGGGGGCTAGACACTGAAGCTTTCTTT.

The chain is built from TRBV5-5 and TRBJ1-1; possibly TRBD1 for D (5 bases). Germline CDR1 is SGHKS and CDR2 is YYEKEE (reference sequence). The CDR3 is 14 residues long. Trimming removed 4 bases from V and 4 bases from J, with 14 bases in between. The CDR3 is CASSQGLIGTEAFF. The CDR3 region has the DNA TGTGCCAGCAGCCAGGGACTAATAGGCACTGAAGCTTTCTTT. Full variable domain (remainder filled in from reference TRBV5-5 and TRBJ1-1): DAGVTQSPTHLIKTRGQQVTLRCSPISGHKSVSWYQQVLGQGPQFIFQYYEKEERGRGNFPDRFSARQFPNYSSELNVNALLLGDSALYLCASSQGLIGTEAFFGQGTRLTVV.

The chain joins TRBV5-1 to TRBJ1-2; 7 bases map to TRBD1. CDR3 length equals 15 residues. Germline CDR1 reads SGHRS; CDR2 reads YFSETQ. V lost 4 bases, J lost 1 base, and 7 bases stayed unmatched. CDR3 in DNA: TGCGCCAGCAGCCAAAGCGGGACAGTTAACTATGGCTACACCTTC. Translating gives CASSQSGTVNYGYTF.

The chain carries TRBV27 and TRBJ1-2, with D maybe TRBD1 (6 bases). CDR1 and CDR2 (germline): MNHEY, SMNVEV (reference sequence). V was cut by 8 bases and J by 0 bases, with 10 bases left in between. The CDR3 consists of 13 residues. The CDR3 region is CASRDTSNYGYTF. For the CDR3, the DNA is TGTGCCAGCCGGGACACCTCTAACTATGGCTACACCTTC.

The CDR3 spells CASSPPYRGLSYEQYF. The CDR3 DNA follows: TGTGCCAGCAGCCCCCCTTATCGGGGGCTATCCTACGAGCAGTACTTC. The chain links TRBV3-1 (or the pseudogene TRBV3-2) to TRBJ2-7, with D perhaps given as TRBD1 or TRBD2 (6 bases each). This CDR3 region has 16 residues. Deletions cut 4 bases from V and 1 base from J, with 17 bases between. From germline, CDR1 is LGHDT and CDR2 YNNKEL (reference sequence).

This sequence joins TRBV5-4 and TRBJ1-1; D unclear. Germline V lookup: CDR1 SGHNT, CDR2 YYREEE (reference sequence). V lost 0 bases, J lost 1 base, and 4 bases lay in between. This CDR3 is built from 13 residues. The DNA of the CDR3 is TGTGCCAGCAGCTTGGCCAGGAACACTGAAGCTTTCTTT. Protein: CASSLARNTEAFF.

The chain is built from TRBV23-1 and TRBJ2-1; a possible D gene is TRBD2 (6 bases). TRBV23-1 is noted as an ORF with a role that remains uncertain. The CDR3 loop spans 14 amino acids. The ends were cut back, 10 bases at V and 7 bases at J, with 20 bases in the middle. CDR3 amino acids: CANLFKRGLNEQFF. As DNA, the CDR3 is TGCGCCAACTTATTTAAACGGGGGTTGAATGAGCAGTTCTTC.

This chain uses TRBV12-3 or TRBV12-4 with TRBJ1-5, with a weak D call TRBD1 (6 bases). Trimming took off 6 bases at V and 6 bases at J, with 9 bases between the two ends. The CDR3 runs to 12 residues. The CDR3 nucleotides are TGTGCCAGCAGGGGGGCTGGTCAGCCCCAGCATTTT. Its translation: CASRGAGQPQHF.

The chain carries TRBV10-3 and TRBJ1-1; 9 bases align to TRBD1. Trimming took 10 bases from V and 8 from J; bases not matched to a gene: 11. The CDR3 sequence is 13 residues long. The V gene's germline CDR1 is ENHRY and CDR2 SYGVKD. The CDR3 loop is CATLDRGEGEAFF. The CDR3, as DNA: TGTGCCACCCTGGACAGGGGAGAAGGGGAAGCTTTCTTT.